This TCR beta chain was sequenced during a study of T-cell reconstitution after alpha-beta-depleted transplantation in children. Findings of the study overall: Fresh T-cell production supplied most of the T-cell counts and diversity seen one year after transplant. Expanded graft clones numbering several hundred reportedly gave rise to alpha-beta T cells about two months after transplant. Surviving recipient T cells and intrathymic progenitors accounted for some patients' high TCRbeta diversity at day 60.

For TCRbeta, the library was prepared with unique molecular identifiers. Each CDR3 protein gets one entry after TCRdb re-called the PCR reads with MiXCR. The table has about 580,000 distinct CDR3 sequences, roughly 23% seen once. Many counts were recorded for this clonotype. The antigen is unknown. This CDR3 is 17 amino acids long. V shed 5 bases, J shed 0 bases, and the junction held 7 bases outside the gene matches. The chain carries TRBV12-3 or TRBV12-4 and TRBJ1-5; 10 nucleotides match TRBD1. This TCR was sampled from a boy under two years old who had a stem cell transplant for acute myeloid leukemia, so the T cells may come from the graft donor. The material sequenced was PBMCs, mostly from graft donor cells, taken 360 days after TCRalphabeta/CD19-depleted stem cell transplant. CDR3 in amino acids: CASSPGQGPYSNQPQHF. CDR3 bases: TGTGCCAGCAGTCCGGGACAGGGGCCATATAGCAATCAGCCCCAGCATTTT.